This T cell receptor beta chain was retrieved from a study of blood T cell repertoires in COVID-19 (dated by TCRdb to 2020 to 2022). Notes on the research overall: Samples covering the acute and convalescent phases of COVID-19 were provided by collaborators in the United States, Italy and Spain. The samples were drawn from two sources: the first 160 participants of the ongoing ImmuneRACE study, and 1,000 to 1,500 subjects contributed by 6 global collaborators. The prospective study material was composed of cDNA or gDNA derived from T cells, B-cell-depleted T cells, or PBMCs. Where available, HLA class I and class II types were obtained from metadata supplied by the sample provider rather than from assay-based typing. The repertoires were released in a freely available public database intended as a resource for research on the immune response to SARS-CoV-2. The sample metadata nearly always contained a de-identified subject ID, COVID-19 status, age in years and sex. The dataset comprised deeply sampled blood TCRbeta repertoires from subjects exposed to, actively infected with, or recovered from COVID-19. Study-wide findings and limitations: How much clinical and demographic metadata was included differed by source and by participant, and the metadata was provided uncurated.

Participants in the prospective study were aged roughly 18 to 89 years, lived in over 20 United States geographic areas, and enrolled through a virtual design. In the prospective study, participants were assigned to cohorts based on the clinical history participants reported in a screening survey and a study questionnaire. Recovered participants in ImmuneRACE Cohort 3 were defined by two consecutive negative NP/OP PCR tests, clearance by a healthcare professional, or resolution of symptoms. In the prospective study, mobile phlebotomists collected whole blood, serum and a nasopharyngeal or oropharyngeal swab from each participant. Participants in the prospective study had the option to provide additional blood draws and questionnaires over a roughly 2-month period. Prospective study blood samples were shipped either frozen or at room temperature before DNA extraction. As for this clone: Its antigen is unknown. No base-level quality is on record; no much larger clone is a single base apart.

TCRbeta CDR3 regions were amplified from genomic DNA by means of the immunoSEQ Assay, a bias-controlled multiplex PCR. The published analysis was carried out like this. The number of nucleated cells in each sample was estimated from the amplification of reference gene primers within the assay. To quantify the absolute abundance of each unique TCRbeta CDR3 rearrangement, sequence reads were collapsed and filtered. For each sample, productive Simpson clonality was calculated by taking the square root of Simpson's diversity index across productive rearrangements. TCRdb mirrors the immuneACCESS table, restricted to in-frame sequences. Some clones are absent from its copies; in checked studies, under half trace to an unresolved V gene, and the reason for the others is unknown. V and J calls and clone size are copied from that table; D and trimming were computed from the DNA. In all, the sample holds around 470,000 clones, and about nine tenths of those were seen once. The ten top clones hold about 0.6% of the sample.

The sequence was collected from a man aged 18-30 years who had recovered from COVID-19. Material: PBMCs or T cells enriched from blood (not recorded which).

The base sequence is TGTGCCAGCCTCGACCGGGGTAGAGCCGGGGAGCTGTTTTTT. Its protein is CASLDRGRAGELFF. The rearranged segments are TRBV28 and TRBJ2-2; TRBD2 is possibly the D segment (5 matching bases). CDR1 MDHEN and CDR2 SYDVKM are derived from the germline V gene. Cut back by 8 bases and 6 bases, the V and J ends lie 16 bases apart. Its CDR3 holds 14 amino acids, cysteine through phenylalanine. Only the CDR3 DNA is retained, 42 bases long and in frame from the first base. When the CDR3 is completed using the reference TRBV28 and TRBJ2-2 genes on either side, the full variable domain is DVKVTQSSRYLVKRTGEKVFLECVQDMDHENMFWYRQDPGLGLRLIYFSYDVKMKEKGDIPEGYSVSREKKERFSLILESASTNQTSMYLCASLDRGRAGELFFGEGSRLTVL.